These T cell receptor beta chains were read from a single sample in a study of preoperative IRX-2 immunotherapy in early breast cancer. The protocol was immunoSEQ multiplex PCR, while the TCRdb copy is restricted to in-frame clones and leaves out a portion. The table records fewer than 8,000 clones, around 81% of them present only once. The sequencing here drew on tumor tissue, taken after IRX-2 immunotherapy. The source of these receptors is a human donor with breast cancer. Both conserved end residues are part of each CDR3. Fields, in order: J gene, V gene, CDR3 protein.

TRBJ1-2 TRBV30 CAWRDGSYGYTF
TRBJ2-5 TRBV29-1 CSVEEGGGETQYF
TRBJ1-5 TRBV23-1 CASSLGQGDQPQHF
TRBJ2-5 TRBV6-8 CASSDPGQGRPKRSQYF
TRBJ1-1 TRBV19 CASSIYTENTEAFF
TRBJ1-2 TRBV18 CASSPGRQDYGYTF
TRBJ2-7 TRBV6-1 CASSEGGSIYEQYF
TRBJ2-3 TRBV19 CASASGDTQYF
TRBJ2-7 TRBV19 CASSIDRSSYEQYF
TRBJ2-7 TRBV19 CASSIGERYEQYF
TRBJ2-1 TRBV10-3 CASWAHGAGAYNEQFF
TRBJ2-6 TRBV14 CASSRLRANSGANVLTF
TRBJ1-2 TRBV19 CASEGQAGGYGYTF
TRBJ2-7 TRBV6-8 CASTAGGLTKSSYEQYF
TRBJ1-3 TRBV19 CASPSGNTIYF
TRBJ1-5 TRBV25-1 CASSRGSNQPQHF